The entry below describes one T cell receptor (beta chain). What it recognizes is unknown. V was pared by 5 bases and J by 3 bases, with 5 bases of the junction left unmatched. The germline CDR1 and CDR2 sequences are LNHDA and SQIVND (reference sequence). The CDR3 sequence is 14 residues long. TCRdb's table, derived via immunoSEQ multiplex PCR, lists solely in-frame clones and lacks some. Here the sample spans some 52,000 clones, around nine tenths being singletons. Time point in this sample: cycle 4 day 1 (C4D1), after six to seven weeks of nivolumab. Every patient experienced relapse after autologous stem cell transplantation, and brentuximab vedotin exposure varied. These data are taken from a study of PD-1 blockade in classical Hodgkin lymphoma. Study information: Intravenous nivolumab at 3 mg/kg was given to patients every 2 weeks. General study findings and limits: Baseline diversity in complete responders resembled that of newly diagnosed patients. With CD4+ cells, TCR diversity rose significantly by C4D1, but not with CD8+ cells.

This sequence was found in a human donor with classical Hodgkin lymphoma. This chain links TRBV19 with TRBJ2-7; TRBD1 matches 9 bases. This material consisted of peripheral blood mononuclear cells (PBMCs), taken before the fourth cycle of nivolumab. CDR3 in DNA: TGTGCCAGTAGTCGGCTGGGACAGGGCTACGAGCAGTACTTC. Residues: CASSRLGQGYEQYF.